This TCR beta chain was identified during a study of blood T cells in healthy people across ages. Points from the study as a whole: Roughly linear age-related decline in beta diversity appeared, significant by age 40.

Between the trimmed V and J ends, which lost 7 bases and 1 base, there was a span of 16 bases. The CDR3 totals 15 residues. Per the germline V gene, CDR1 is LGHNA and CDR2 is YNFKEQ. This clonotype turned up a few times. The antigen is not known. Together with a sample-barcoded 5' primer, a J-beta primer mix was included in a second PCR lasting roughly 7 to 11 cycles. Every sample returned 2.5 million or more CDR3-containing paired-end reads. TCRdb re-called the 5' RACE reads with MiXCR, one entry per CDR3 protein. The sample gives roughly 1.9 million distinct CDR3 sequences, 35% to 50% of which show up once; under 30% is in the top ten.

The specimen sequenced was blood. This chain links TRBV4-2 with TRBJ1-2; no clear D. The sequence was collected from a human donor in good health. Here the CDR3 DNA reads TGTGCCAGCAACTACGCCCTAAATAATAACTATGGCTACACCTTC. This encodes CASNYALNNNYGYTF.